This section outlines one TCR beta chain sequence together with its context. Its specificity is not known. One junction end does not reproduce the germline sequence, and a read error may be involved. Through a sample-barcoded 5' primer and a J-beta primer mix, a second PCR was run for 7 to 11 cycles. MiXCR was run by TCRdb on the 5' RACE reads, yielding one entry per CDR3 protein. The sample shows about a million distinct CDR3 sequences, about 53% of them seen only once. The entry originates in a study of blood T cells in healthy people across ages. On the study more broadly: Template switching captured about one barcoded beta molecule per two T cells. Whole-study findings and limits: When set beside aged donors, long-lived donors presented more naive CD4+ cells and higher diversity. Estimates based on one million T cells were treated as lower bounds. Observed TCR beta diversity per million T cells went down as age went up. This fall followed a roughly linear course with age.

The CDR3 loop spans 19 amino acids. Germline loops: CDR1 SGDLS, CDR2 YYNGEE. This chain links TRBV9 with TRBJ2-5, with 7 bases lining up with TRBD2. The TCR originated in a woman aged 60-70 years in good health. The sample consisted of blood. The CDR3 DNA follows: TGTGCCGGCAGCGTAGCCGAGATGATTGTGGGAGGGCCTTCCGAGACCCAGTACTTC. As protein: CAGSVAEMIVGGPSETQYF.